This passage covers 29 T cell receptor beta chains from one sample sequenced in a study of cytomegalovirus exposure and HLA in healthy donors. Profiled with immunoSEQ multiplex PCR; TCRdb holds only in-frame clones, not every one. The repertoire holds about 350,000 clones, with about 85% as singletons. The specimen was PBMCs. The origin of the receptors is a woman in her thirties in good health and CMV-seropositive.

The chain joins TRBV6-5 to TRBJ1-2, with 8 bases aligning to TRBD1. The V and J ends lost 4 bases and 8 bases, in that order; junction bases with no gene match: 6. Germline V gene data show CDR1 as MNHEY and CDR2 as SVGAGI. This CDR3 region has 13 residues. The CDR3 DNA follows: TGTGCCAGCAGTTTGACAGGGGACCGGGGCTACACCTTC. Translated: CASSLTGDRGYTF.

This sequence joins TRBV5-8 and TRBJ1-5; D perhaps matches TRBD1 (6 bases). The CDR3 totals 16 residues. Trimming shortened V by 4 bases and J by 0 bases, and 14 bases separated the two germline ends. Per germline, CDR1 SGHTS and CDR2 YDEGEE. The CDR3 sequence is CASSPWTVNSNQPQHF. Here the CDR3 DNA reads TGTGCCAGCAGCCCTTGGACAGTCAATAGCAATCAGCCCCAGCATTTT.

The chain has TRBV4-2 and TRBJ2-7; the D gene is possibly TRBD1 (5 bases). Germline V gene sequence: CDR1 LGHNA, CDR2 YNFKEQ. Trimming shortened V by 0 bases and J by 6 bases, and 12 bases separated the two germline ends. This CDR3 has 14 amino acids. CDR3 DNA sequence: TGTGCCAGCAGCCAAGATTGGAGTAGGGGCGAGCAGTACTTC. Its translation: CASSQDWSRGEQYF.

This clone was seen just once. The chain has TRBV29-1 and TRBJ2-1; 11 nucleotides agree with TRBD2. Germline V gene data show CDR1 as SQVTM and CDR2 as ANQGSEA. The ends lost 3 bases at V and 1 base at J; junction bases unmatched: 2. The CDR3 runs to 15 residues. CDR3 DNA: TGCAGCGTTGACGGGACTAGCGGATCCTACAATGAGCAGTTCTTC. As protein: CSVDGTSGSYNEQFF.

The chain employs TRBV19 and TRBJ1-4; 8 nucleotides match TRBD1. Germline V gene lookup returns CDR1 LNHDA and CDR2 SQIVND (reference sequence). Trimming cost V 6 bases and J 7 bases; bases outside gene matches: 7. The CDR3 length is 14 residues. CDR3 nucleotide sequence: TGTGCCAGTAGAGACAGGGGTCGAGGTGAAAAACTGTTTTTT. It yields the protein CASRDRGRGEKLFF.

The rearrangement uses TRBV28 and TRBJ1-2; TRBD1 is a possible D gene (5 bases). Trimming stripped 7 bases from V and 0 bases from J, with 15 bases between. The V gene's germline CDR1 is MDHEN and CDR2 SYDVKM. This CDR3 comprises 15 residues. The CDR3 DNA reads TGTGCCAGCACCCCCCTCGACAGCACTAACTATGGCTACACCTTC. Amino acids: CASTPLDSTNYGYTF.

The CDR3 DNA sequence: TGTGCCAGCAGCATTAGCGGGGGGACCTCCTACGAGCAGTACTTC. It yields the protein CASSISGGTSYEQYF. The J gene is TRBJ2-7, the V gene TRBV7-3; 10 positions agree with TRBD2. Germline values: CDR1 SGHTA, CDR2 FQGTGA. This CDR3 has 15 residues. V dropped 5 bases and J dropped 0; count of bases not matched to a gene: 4.

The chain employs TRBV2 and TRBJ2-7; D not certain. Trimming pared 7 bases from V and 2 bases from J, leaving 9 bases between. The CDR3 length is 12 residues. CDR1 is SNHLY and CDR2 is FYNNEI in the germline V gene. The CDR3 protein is CASNGVTYEQYF. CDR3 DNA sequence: TGTGCCAGCAATGGGGTCACCTACGAGCAGTACTTC.

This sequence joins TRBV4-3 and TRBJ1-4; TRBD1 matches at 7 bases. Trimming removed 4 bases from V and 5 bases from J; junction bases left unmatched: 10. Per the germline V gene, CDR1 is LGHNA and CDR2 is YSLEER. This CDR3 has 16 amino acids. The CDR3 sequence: CASSPSWGQRNEKLFF. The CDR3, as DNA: TGCGCCAGCAGCCCAAGTTGGGGACAGAGAAATGAAAAACTGTTTTTT.

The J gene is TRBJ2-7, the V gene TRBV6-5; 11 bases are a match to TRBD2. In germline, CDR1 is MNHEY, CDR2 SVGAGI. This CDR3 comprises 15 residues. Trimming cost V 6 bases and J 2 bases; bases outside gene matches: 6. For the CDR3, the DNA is TGTGCCAGCAGAATCGGACTAGCGGGCACCTACGAGCAGTACTTC. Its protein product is CASRIGLAGTYEQYF.

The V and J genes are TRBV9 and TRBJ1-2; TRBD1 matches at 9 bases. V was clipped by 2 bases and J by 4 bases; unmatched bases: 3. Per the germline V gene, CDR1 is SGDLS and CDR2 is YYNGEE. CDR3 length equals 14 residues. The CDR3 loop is CASSVGQGPYGYTF. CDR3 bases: TGTGCCAGCAGCGTGGGACAGGGCCCCTATGGCTACACCTTC.

The CDR3 nucleotides read TGTGCCAGCAGTTTCATGACAGGCTACGAGCAGTACTTC. This codes for CASSFMTGYEQYF. V gene TRBV28 combines with J gene TRBJ2-7; D might be TRBD1 (6 bases). Germline values: CDR1 MDHEN, CDR2 SYDVKM. V was cut by 3 bases and J by 3 bases, with 9 bases left in between. CDR3 size: 13 residues.

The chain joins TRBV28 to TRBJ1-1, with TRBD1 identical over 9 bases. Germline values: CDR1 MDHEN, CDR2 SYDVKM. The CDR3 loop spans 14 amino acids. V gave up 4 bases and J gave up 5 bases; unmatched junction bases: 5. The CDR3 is CASSSPGTGTEAFF. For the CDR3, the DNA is TGTGCCAGCAGTTCCCCTGGGACAGGGACTGAAGCTTTCTTT.

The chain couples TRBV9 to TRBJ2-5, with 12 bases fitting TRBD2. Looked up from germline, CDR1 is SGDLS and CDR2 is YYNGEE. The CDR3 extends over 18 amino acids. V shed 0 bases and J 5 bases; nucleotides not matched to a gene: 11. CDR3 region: CASSVATASGRASETQYF. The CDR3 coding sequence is TGTGCCAGCAGCGTAGCTACGGCTAGCGGGAGGGCCTCGGAGACCCAGTACTTC.

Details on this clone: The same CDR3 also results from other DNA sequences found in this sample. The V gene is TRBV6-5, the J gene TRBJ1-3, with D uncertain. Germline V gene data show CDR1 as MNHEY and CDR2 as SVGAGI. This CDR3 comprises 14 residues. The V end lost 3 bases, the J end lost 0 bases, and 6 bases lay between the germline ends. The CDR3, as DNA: TGTGCCAGCAGTTATTCCAACTCTGGAAACACCATATATTTT. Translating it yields CASSYSNSGNTIYF.

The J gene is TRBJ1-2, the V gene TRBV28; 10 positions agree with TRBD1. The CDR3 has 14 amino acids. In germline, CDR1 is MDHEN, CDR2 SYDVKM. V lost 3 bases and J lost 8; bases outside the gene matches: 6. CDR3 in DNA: TGTGCCAGCAGTTTCCTCGACAGGGGGCACGGCTACACCTTC. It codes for CASSFLDRGHGYTF.

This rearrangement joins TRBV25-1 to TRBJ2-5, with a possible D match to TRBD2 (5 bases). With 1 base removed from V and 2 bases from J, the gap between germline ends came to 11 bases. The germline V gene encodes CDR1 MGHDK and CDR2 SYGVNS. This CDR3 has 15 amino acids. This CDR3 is CASSEWARRQETQYF. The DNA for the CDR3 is TGTGCCAGCAGTGAATGGGCTAGGAGGCAAGAGACCCAGTACTTC. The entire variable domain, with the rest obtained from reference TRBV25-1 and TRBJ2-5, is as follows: EADIYQTPRYLVIGTGKKITLECSQTMGHDKMYWYQQDPGMELHLIHYSYGVNSTEKGDLSSESTVSRIRTEHFPLTLESARPSHTSQYLCASSEWARRQETQYFGPGTRLLVL.

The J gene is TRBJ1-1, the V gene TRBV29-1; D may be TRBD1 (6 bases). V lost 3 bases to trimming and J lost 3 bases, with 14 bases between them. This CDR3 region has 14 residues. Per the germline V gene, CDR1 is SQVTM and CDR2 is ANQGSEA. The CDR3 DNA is TGCAGCGTTGATTCGGGGGCAGGGTACACTGAAGCTTTCTTT. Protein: CSVDSGAGYTEAFF.

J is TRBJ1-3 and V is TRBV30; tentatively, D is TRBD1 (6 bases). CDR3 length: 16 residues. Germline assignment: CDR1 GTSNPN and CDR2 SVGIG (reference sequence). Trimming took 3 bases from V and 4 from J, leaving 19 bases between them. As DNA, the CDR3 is TGTGCCTGGAGGACGGACAGTCTTCCCCTCGGAAACACCATATATTTT. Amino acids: CAWRTDSLPLGNTIYF.

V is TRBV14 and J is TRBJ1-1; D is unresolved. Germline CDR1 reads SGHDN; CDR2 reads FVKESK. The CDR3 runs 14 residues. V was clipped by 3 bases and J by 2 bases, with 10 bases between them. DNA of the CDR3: TGTGCCAGCAGCCACGGACCGACAAACACTGAAGCTTTCTTT. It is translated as CASSHGPTNTEAFF.

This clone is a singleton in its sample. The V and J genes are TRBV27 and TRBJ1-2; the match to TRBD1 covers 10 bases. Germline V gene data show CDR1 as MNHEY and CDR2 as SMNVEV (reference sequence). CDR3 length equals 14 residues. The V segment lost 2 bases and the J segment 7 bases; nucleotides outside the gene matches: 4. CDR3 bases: TGTGCCAGCAGTTTAGACAGGGGGCGGGGTGGCTACACCTTC. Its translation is CASSLDRGRGGYTF.

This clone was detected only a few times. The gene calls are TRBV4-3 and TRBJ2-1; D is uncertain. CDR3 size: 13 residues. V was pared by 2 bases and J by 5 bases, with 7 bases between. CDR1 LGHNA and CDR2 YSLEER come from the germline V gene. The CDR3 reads CASSQYAHNEQFF. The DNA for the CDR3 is TGCGCCAGCAGCCAATATGCGCACAATGAGCAGTTCTTC.

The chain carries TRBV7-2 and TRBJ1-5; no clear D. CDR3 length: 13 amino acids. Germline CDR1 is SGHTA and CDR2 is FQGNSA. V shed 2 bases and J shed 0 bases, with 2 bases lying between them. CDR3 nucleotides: TGTGCCAGCAGCTTACGTAGCAATCAGCCCCAGCATTTT. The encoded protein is CASSLRSNQPQHF.

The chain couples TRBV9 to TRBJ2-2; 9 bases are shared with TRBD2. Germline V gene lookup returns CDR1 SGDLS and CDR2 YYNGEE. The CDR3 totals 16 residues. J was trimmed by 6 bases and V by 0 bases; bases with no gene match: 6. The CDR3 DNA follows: TGTGCCAGCAGCGTAGCCCCGGGACTAGCATCCGGGGAGCTGTTTTTT. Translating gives CASSVAPGLASGELFF.

The CDR3 region is CASSYGELGETQYF. CDR3 sequence (DNA): TGTGCCAGCAGTTACGGAGAGCTGGGAGAGACCCAGTACTTC. The genes are TRBV6-5 and TRBJ2-5, with unresolved D. Germline V gives CDR1 MNHEY, CDR2 SVGAGI. V lost 2 bases, J lost 4 bases, and 11 bases lay in between. CDR3 length: 14 amino acids.

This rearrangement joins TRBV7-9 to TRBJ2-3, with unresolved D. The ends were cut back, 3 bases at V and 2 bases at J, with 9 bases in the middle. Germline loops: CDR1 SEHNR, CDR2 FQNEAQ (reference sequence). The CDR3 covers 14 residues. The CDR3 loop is CASSFDTNTDTQYF. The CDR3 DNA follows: TGTGCCAGCAGCTTCGACACGAACACAGATACGCAGTATTTT.

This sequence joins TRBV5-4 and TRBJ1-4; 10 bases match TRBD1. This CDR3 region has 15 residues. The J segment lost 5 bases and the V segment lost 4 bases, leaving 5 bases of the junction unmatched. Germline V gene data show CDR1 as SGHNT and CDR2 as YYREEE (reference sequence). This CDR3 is CASSKPGQGNEKLFF. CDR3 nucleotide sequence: TGTGCCAGCAGCAAACCGGGACAGGGGAATGAAAAACTGTTTTTT.

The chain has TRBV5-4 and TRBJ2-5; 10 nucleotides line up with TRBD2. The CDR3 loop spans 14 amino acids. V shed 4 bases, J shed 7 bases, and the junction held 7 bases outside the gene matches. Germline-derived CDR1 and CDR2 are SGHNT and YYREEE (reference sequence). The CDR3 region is CASSPSGRVGTQYF. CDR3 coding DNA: TGTGCCAGCAGCCCCAGCGGGAGGGTTGGGACCCAGTACTTC.

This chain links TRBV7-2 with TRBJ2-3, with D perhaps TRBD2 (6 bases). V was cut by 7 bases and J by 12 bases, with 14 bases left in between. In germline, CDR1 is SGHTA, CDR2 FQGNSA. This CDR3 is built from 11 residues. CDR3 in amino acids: CASTQGAGQYF. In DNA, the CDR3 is TGTGCCAGCACCCAAGGAGCGGGCCAGTATTTT.